The clone carrying this TCR beta chain occurred a few times. The CDR3 consists of 12 residues. V was clipped by 4 bases and J by 9 bases, with 7 bases between them. The germline gives CDR1 SEHNR, CDR2 FQNEAQ (reference sequence). The record originates from a study of T-cell memory formation after mild COVID-19. Barcoded TCR alpha and TCR beta cDNA libraries with UMIs came from 5'RACE using constant-segment primers. Each CDR3 protein is one row after TCRdb ran MiXCR on the 5' RACE reads. This table holds 350,000 to 450,000 distinct CDR3 sequences, approximately 15% found once. The TCR comes from a man younger than 35 who had mild COVID-19 (a few samples of this study predate the infection). Cell type and time point are not known. The J gene is TRBJ1-6, the V gene TRBV7-9; no definite D call. Sample: PBMCs or a T cell subset sorted from them (not recorded which). CDR3 loop: CASSSVRSPLHF. CDR3 bases: TGTGCCAGCAGCTCAGTCCGTTCACCCCTCCACTTT.